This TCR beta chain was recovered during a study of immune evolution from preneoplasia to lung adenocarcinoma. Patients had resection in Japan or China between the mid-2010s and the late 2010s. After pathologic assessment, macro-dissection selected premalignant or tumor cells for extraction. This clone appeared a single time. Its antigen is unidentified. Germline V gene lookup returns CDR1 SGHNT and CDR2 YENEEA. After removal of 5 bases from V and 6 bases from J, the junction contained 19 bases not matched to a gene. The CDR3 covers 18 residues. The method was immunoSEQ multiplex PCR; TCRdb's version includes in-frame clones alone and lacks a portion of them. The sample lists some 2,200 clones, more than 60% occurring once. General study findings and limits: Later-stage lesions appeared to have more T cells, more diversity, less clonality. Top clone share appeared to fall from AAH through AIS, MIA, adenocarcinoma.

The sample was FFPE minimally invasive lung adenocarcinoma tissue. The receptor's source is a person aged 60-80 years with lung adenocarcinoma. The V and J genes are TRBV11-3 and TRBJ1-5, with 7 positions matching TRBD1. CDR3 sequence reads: CASSPRQGIAPWCQPQHF. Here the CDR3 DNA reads TGTGCCAGCAGCCCCCGACAGGGTATAGCCCCTTGGTGTCAGCCCCAGCATTTT.